This T cell receptor (beta chain) was sequenced during a study of shared clonotypes between healthy human individuals. Findings and caveats of the study: In general, naive subsets displayed greater estimated richness than memory subsets did.

This clone was recorded once. Its antigen is unknown. This CDR3 has 13 amino acids. Germline values: CDR1 SGDLS, CDR2 YYNGEE. Trimming shortened V by 3 bases and J by 4 bases, and 9 bases separated the two germline ends. Profiling relied on immunoSEQ multiplex PCR, and the TCRdb table lists in-frame clones only, not all of them. Of over 800,000 clones listed, more than 85% are singletons. Terminally differentiated effector memory CD45RA+ cells were excluded by CCR7 positive selection of CD45RO-negative cells. Sequenced material: naive CD8+ T cells sorted from blood. This TCR came from a man aged 30-40 years in good health. The V and J genes are TRBV9 and TRBJ2-3; D unclear. The CDR3 sequence is CASSAFGSDTQYF. The CDR3 DNA is TGTGCCAGCAGCGCCTTTGGGTCAGATACGCAGTATTTT.